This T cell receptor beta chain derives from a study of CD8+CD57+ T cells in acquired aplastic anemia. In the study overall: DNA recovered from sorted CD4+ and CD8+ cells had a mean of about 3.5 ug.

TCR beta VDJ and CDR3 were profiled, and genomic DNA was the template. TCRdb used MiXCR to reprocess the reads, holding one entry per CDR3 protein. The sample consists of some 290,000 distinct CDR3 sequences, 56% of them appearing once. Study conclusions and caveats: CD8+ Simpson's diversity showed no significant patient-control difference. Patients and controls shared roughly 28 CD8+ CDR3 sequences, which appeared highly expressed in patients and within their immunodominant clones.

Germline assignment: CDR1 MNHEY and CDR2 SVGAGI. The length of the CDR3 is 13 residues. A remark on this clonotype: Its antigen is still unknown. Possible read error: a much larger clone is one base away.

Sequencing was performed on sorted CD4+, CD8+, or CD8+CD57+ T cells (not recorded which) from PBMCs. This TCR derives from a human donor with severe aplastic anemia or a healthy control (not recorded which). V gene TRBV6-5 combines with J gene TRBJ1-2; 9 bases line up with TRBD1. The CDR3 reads CASSYRDRVGYSF. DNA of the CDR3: TGTGCCAGCAGTTACCGGGACAGGGTTGGCTACTCCTTC.